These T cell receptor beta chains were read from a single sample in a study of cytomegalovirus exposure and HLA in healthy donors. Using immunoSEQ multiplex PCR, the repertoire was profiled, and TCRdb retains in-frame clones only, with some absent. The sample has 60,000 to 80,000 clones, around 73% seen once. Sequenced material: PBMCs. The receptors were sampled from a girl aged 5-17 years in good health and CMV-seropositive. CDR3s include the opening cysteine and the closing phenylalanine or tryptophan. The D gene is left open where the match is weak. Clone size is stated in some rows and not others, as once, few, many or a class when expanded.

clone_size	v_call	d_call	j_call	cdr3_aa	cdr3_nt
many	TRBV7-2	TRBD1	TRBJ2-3	CASSSGTGGYGTDTQYF	TGTGCCAGCAGCTCCGGGACAGGGGGCTATGGCACAGATACGCAGTATTTT
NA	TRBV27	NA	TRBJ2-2	CASSFTQQIGELFF	TGTGCCAGCAGTTTCACACAGCAAATCGGGGAGCTGTTTTTT
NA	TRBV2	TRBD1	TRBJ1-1	CASSRGGIEAFF	TGTGCCAGCAGTAGAGGGGGCATAGAAGCTTTCTTT
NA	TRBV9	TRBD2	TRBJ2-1	CASSVEGLAGNEQFF	TGTGCCAGCAGCGTAGAAGGGCTAGCGGGCAATGAGCAGTTCTTC
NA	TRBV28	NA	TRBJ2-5	CASRSSSAQYF	TGTGCCAGCAGGTCCTCCTCGGCCCAGTACTTC
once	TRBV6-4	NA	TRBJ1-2	CASSEGPGANYGYTF	TGTGCCAGCAGTGAAGGCCCAGGTGCTAACTATGGCTACACCTTC
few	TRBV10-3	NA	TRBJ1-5	CAISESQPNQPQHF	TGTGCCATCAGTGAGTCACAGCCCAATCAGCCCCAGCATTTT
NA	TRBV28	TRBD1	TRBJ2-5	CASSTTGGQETQYF	TGTGCCAGCAGTACGACAGGGGGCCAAGAGACCCAGTACTTC
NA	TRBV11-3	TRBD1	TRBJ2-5	CASSPGTGRETQYF	TGTGCCAGCAGTCCCGGGACAGGCCGGGAGACCCAGTACTTC
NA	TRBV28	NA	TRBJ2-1	CASTSDSAFSYNEQFF	TGTGCCAGCACCTCTGACTCTGCTTTCTCCTACAATGAGCAGTTCTTC
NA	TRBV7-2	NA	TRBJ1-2	CASSLDAGPYGYTF	TGTGCCAGCAGCTTGGACGCGGGACCCTATGGCTACACCTTC
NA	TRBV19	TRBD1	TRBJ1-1	CASSIRDRNTEAFF	TGTGCCAGTAGTATAAGGGACAGGAACACTGAAGCTTTCTTT
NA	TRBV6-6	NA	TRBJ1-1	CASSYSQGTEAFF	TGTGCCAGCAGTTACTCACAGGGCACTGAAGCTTTCTTT
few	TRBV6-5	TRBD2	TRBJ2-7	CASRAGLGNYEQYF	TGTGCCAGCAGAGCGGGACTAGGGAACTACGAGCAGTACTTC
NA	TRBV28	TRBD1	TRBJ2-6	CASSRTGGVSGANVLTF	TGTGCCAGCAGTCGGACAGGGGGGGTTTCTGGGGCCAACGTCCTGACTTTC
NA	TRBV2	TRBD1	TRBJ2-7	CASRDRGREQYF	TGTGCCAGCCGGGACAGGGGGCGCGAGCAGTACTTC
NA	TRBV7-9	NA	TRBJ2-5	CASSLGAGETQYF	TGTGCCAGCAGCTTAGGGGCAGGAGAGACCCAGTACTTC
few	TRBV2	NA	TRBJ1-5	CASSADQPQHF	TGTGCCAGCAGTGCTGATCAGCCCCAGCATTTT
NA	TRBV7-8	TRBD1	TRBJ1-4	CASSPVGTVDEKLFF	TGTGCCAGCAGCCCAGTGGGGACAGTAGATGAAAAACTGTTTTTT
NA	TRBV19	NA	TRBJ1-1	CASSTRLHGGTEAFF	TGTGCCAGTAGTACCCGCCTCCACGGAGGGACTGAAGCTTTCTTT
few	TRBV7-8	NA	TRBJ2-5	CASSLVPSAYQETQYF	TGTGCCAGCAGCTTAGTTCCTAGCGCGTACCAAGAGACCCAGTACTTC
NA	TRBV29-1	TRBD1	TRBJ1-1	CSVVVQGGTEAFF	TGCAGCGTTGTGGTACAGGGGGGCACTGAAGCTTTCTTT
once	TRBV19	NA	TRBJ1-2	CASKEGLYGYTF	TGTGCCAGTAAGGAGGGTCTCTATGGCTACACCTTC
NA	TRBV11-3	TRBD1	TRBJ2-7	CASSGQGVQVQYF	TGTGCCAGCAGCGGCCAGGGGGTACAAGTGCAGTACTTC
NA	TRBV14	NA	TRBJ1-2	CASSQVMTGSGYTF	TGTGCCAGCAGCCAAGTGATGACAGGAAGCGGCTACACCTTC
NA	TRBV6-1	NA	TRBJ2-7	CASSEEDSPYHEQYF	TGTGCCAGCAGTGAAGAGGACAGCCCCTACCACGAGCAGTACTTC
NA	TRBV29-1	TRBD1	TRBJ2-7	CSVLPGQTSYEQYF	TGCAGCGTGCTCCCGGGACAGACTTCCTACGAGCAGTACTTC
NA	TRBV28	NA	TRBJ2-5	CASSLPRRRPWETQYF	TGTGCCAGCAGTTTACCCCGGAGGAGGCCGTGGGAGACCCAGTACTTC
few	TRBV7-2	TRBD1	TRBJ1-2	CASSSTGAYGYTF	TGTGCCAGCAGCTCGACAGGGGCCTATGGCTACACCTTC
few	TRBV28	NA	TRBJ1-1	CASRYPGQGLFTEAFF	TGTGCCAGCAGGTACCCCGGGCAGGGTTTATTCACTGAAGCTTTCTTT
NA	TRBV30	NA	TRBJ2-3	CACIIGGYEGGQYF	TGTGCCTGTATCATTGGAGGATATGAGGGAGGGCAGTATTTT
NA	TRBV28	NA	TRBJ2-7	CASTQGASGSYEQYF	TGTGCCAGCACCCAGGGGGCTAGCGGCTCCTACGAGCAGTACTTC
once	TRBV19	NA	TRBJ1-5	CASSIPGRGAWQPQHF	TGTGCCAGTAGTATCCCCGGGAGGGGGGCTTGGCAGCCCCAGCATTTT
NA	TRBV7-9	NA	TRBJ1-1	CASSLESVEAFF	TGTGCCAGCAGCTTAGAGTCAGTTGAAGCTTTCTTT
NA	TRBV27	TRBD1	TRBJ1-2	CASSGQGAQGGYTF	TGTGCCAGCAGCGGACAGGGGGCTCAAGGTGGCTACACCTTC
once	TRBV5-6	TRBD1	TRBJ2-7	CASSSGQDGVGGQYF	TGTGCCAGCAGCTCAGGACAGGACGGCGTAGGAGGGCAGTACTTC
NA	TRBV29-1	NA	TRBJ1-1	CSVGGGMNTEAFF	TGCAGCGTTGGAGGGGGTATGAACACTGAAGCTTTCTTT
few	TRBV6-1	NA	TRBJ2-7	CASTPRVWNEQYF	TGTGCCAGCACCCCCAGGGTTTGGAACGAGCAGTACTTC
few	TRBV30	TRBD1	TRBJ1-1	CAGRQGNTEAFF	TGTGCCGGAAGACAGGGGAACACTGAAGCTTTCTTT
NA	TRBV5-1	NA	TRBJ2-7	CASSPAGSSYEQYF	TGCGCCAGCAGCCCTGCAGGATCCTCCTACGAGCAGTACTTC
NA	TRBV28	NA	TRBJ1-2	CAGRGGGSDYGYTF	TGTGCCGGCCGAGGTGGGGGGAGTGACTATGGCTACACCTTC
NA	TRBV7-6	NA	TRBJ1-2	CASSLVRAPAPGPTGYTF	TGTGCCAGCAGCTTAGTAAGGGCCCCGGCGCCAGGGCCAACTGGCTACACCTTC
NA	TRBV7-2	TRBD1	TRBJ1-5	CASSLDRGVQPQHF	TGTGCCAGCAGCTTAGACAGGGGTGTTCAGCCCCAGCATTTT
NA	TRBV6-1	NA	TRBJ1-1	CASSQYTGGTEAFF	TGTGCCAGCAGCCAATACACGGGGGGAACTGAAGCTTTCTTT
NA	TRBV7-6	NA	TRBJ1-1	CASSLGPGRNTEAFF	TGTGCCAGCAGCTTAGGGCCGGGGAGGAACACTGAAGCTTTCTTT
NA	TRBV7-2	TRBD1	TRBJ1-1	CASSQRTGWAFF	TGTGCCAGCAGCCAGAGGACAGGGTGGGCTTTCTTT
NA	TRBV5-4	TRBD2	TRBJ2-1	CASSTGTSGGGFNEQFF	TGTGCCAGCAGCACCGGGACTAGCGGGGGGGGATTTAATGAGCAGTTCTTC
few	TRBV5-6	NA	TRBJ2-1	CASSLFNPGNEQFF	TGTGCCAGCAGTCTATTCAACCCGGGCAATGAGCAGTTCTTC
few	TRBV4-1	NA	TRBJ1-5	CASGQHSNQPQHF	TGCGCCAGCGGACAGCATAGCAATCAGCCCCAGCATTTT
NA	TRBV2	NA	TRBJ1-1	CASSAGGTEAFF	TGTGCCAGCAGTGCCGGGGGCACTGAAGCTTTCTTT
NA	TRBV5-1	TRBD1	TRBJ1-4	CASSLEAGGSEKLFF	TGCGCCAGCAGCTTGGAGGCAGGGGGGAGTGAAAAACTGTTTTTT
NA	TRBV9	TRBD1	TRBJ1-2	CASSVEGARRNDGYTF	TGTGCCAGCAGCGTAGAGGGGGCCCGGAGGAACGATGGCTACACCTTC
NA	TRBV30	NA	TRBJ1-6	CAWSNSNSPLHF	TGTGCCTGGAGTAACAGTAATTCACCCCTCCACTTT
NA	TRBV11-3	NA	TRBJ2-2	CASSLGQNTGELFF	TGTGCCAGCAGCTTAGGACAAAACACCGGGGAGCTGTTTTTT
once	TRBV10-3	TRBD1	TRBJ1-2	CAISSGNGHRGELDYTF	TGTGCCATCAGCAGTGGGAATGGACACAGGGGAGAGTTGGACTACACCTTC